These T cell receptor beta chains were read from a single sample in a study of shared clonotypes between healthy human individuals. Sequencing was performed with immunoSEQ multiplex PCR; in TCRdb, only in-frame clones are kept and a portion is missing. The sample includes 850,000 to 1,200,000 clones, about 75% of them seen just once. Material for sequencing was memory CD4+ T cells sorted from blood. The origin of the receptors is a man in his late teens or twenties in good health. The CDR3 runs from the conserved cysteine through the conserved F or W. Each record gives: CDR3 length, V gene, J gene, CDR3 protein.

CDR3 length: 14; V gene: TRBV7-9; J gene: TRBJ2-7; CDR3 protein: CASSFGGSSYEQYF
CDR3 length: 15; V gene: TRBV18; J gene: TRBJ2-7; CDR3 protein: CASSPWTSIRYEQYF
CDR3 length: 14; V gene: TRBV6-5; J gene: TRBJ2-7; CDR3 protein: CASSYGWRAYEQYF
CDR3 length: 12; V gene: TRBV28; J gene: TRBJ1-6; CDR3 protein: CASTRLGSPLHF
CDR3 length: 16; V gene: TRBV19; J gene: TRBJ1-6; CDR3 protein: CASSAGGPRDNSPLHF
CDR3 length: 17; V gene: TRBV30; J gene: TRBJ2-1; CDR3 protein: CAWSEYGLAGGRNEQFF
CDR3 length: 15; V gene: TRBV6-1; J gene: TRBJ1-6; CDR3 protein: CASSELEGANSPLHF
CDR3 length: 14; V gene: TRBV10-3; J gene: TRBJ2-5; CDR3 protein: CAISDSGSQETQYF
CDR3 length: 20; V gene: TRBV2; J gene: TRBJ1-5; CDR3 protein: CASSENDLPYQWDSNQPQHF
CDR3 length: 14; V gene: TRBV9; J gene: TRBJ1-6; CDR3 protein: CASRGQHYNSPLHF
CDR3 length: 16; V gene: TRBV27; J gene: TRBJ2-1; CDR3 protein: CASSTLAGGTYNEQFF
CDR3 length: 16; V gene: TRBV28; J gene: TRBJ1-5; CDR3 protein: CASSLGQGRVNQPQHF
CDR3 length: 12; V gene: TRBV6-1; J gene: TRBJ1-5; CDR3 protein: CASGQQGQPQHF
CDR3 length: 15; V gene: TRBV9; J gene: TRBJ2-3; CDR3 protein: CASSPYSSTTDTQYF
CDR3 length: 18; V gene: TRBV10-1; J gene: TRBJ2-3; CDR3 protein: CASSERISGGKSTDTQYF
CDR3 length: 11; V gene: TRBV2; J gene: TRBJ2-7; CDR3 protein: CASREYYEQYF
CDR3 length: 14; V gene: TRBV6-5; J gene: TRBJ1-2; CDR3 protein: CASRPPGRGDGYTF
CDR3 length: 17; V gene: TRBV10-2; J gene: NA; CDR3 protein: CASSDGLGGGLSYEQYF
CDR3 length: 13; V gene: TRBV4-1; J gene: TRBJ1-4; CDR3 protein: CASSQEQGEKLFF
CDR3 length: 14; V gene: TRBV30; J gene: TRBJ2-3; CDR3 protein: CAWSKGGNTDTQYF
CDR3 length: 12; V gene: TRBV6-6; J gene: TRBJ2-5; CDR3 protein: CASSWAIETQYF
CDR3 length: 16; V gene: TRBV7-9; J gene: TRBJ1-6; CDR3 protein: CASSGGTGGSNSPLHF
CDR3 length: 16; V gene: TRBV11-2; J gene: TRBJ2-5; CDR3 protein: CASSLVAGGPVQTQYF
CDR3 length: 16; V gene: TRBV23-1; J gene: TRBJ2-1; CDR3 protein: CASSRRLAGGYNEQFF
CDR3 length: 14; V gene: TRBV29-1; J gene: TRBJ1-2; CDR3 protein: CSVAGTGGDYGYTF
CDR3 length: 11; V gene: TRBV7-9; J gene: TRBJ1-1; CDR3 protein: CASSFDREAFF
CDR3 length: 13; V gene: TRBV10-2; J gene: TRBJ2-1; CDR3 protein: CASRDRQYNEQFF
CDR3 length: 16; V gene: TRBV5-6; J gene: TRBJ2-6; CDR3 protein: CASSLTGAMGANVLTF
CDR3 length: 14; V gene: TRBV10-3; J gene: TRBJ2-2; CDR3 protein: CAIGGGDNTGELFF
CDR3 length: 14; V gene: TRBV18; J gene: TRBJ1-1; CDR3 protein: CASSPIVRVSEAFF
CDR3 length: 12; V gene: TRBV11-2; J gene: TRBJ1-1; CDR3 protein: CASSFSDTEAFF
CDR3 length: 13; V gene: TRBV18; J gene: TRBJ2-4; CDR3 protein: CASSPGQGNIQYF
CDR3 length: 15; V gene: TRBV28; J gene: TRBJ1-2; CDR3 protein: CASSPSGEGGRGYTF
CDR3 length: 17; V gene: TRBV9; J gene: TRBJ1-1; CDR3 protein: CASSVTGGMTSNTEAFF
CDR3 length: 13; V gene: TRBV6-1; J gene: TRBJ2-1; CDR3 protein: CASSRTGENEQFF
CDR3 length: 16; V gene: TRBV11-2; J gene: TRBJ2-2; CDR3 protein: CASSLIYGVNTGELFF
CDR3 length: 14; V gene: TRBV6-5; J gene: TRBJ1-6; CDR3 protein: CATKEGDTNSPLHF
CDR3 length: 14; V gene: TRBV7-2; J gene: TRBJ2-3; CDR3 protein: CASSLDSTADTQYF
CDR3 length: 18; V gene: TRBV5-6; J gene: TRBJ2-1; CDR3 protein: CASSLGWRLAGDLIEQFF
CDR3 length: 15; V gene: TRBV5-4; J gene: TRBJ2-7; CDR3 protein: CASRVDSANSYEQYF
CDR3 length: 15; V gene: TRBV2; J gene: TRBJ2-3; CDR3 protein: CASSQREGLLDTQYF
CDR3 length: 15; V gene: TRBV6-6; J gene: TRBJ2-4; CDR3 protein: CASSRGQAEFYIQYF
CDR3 length: 14; V gene: TRBV7-2; J gene: TRBJ2-7; CDR3 protein: CASSLTSGAYEQYF
CDR3 length: 19; V gene: TRBV15; J gene: TRBJ1-4; CDR3 protein: CATSSSKHHGGEANEKLFF
CDR3 length: 11; V gene: TRBV29-1; J gene: TRBJ2-7; CDR3 protein: CSAIQSYEQYF
CDR3 length: 12; V gene: TRBV30; J gene: TRBJ2-5; CDR3 protein: CAWSNRAETQYF
CDR3 length: 14; V gene: TRBV7-9; J gene: TRBJ2-2; CDR3 protein: CASVGPSNTGELFF
CDR3 length: 12; V gene: TRBV28; J gene: TRBJ1-4; CDR3 protein: CASSLLIGVLFF
CDR3 length: 15; V gene: TRBV10-3; J gene: TRBJ2-7; CDR3 protein: CAIREGQGSSYEQYF
CDR3 length: 14; V gene: TRBV19; J gene: TRBJ2-3; CDR3 protein: CASSKILEGGTQYF
CDR3 length: 15; V gene: TRBV9; J gene: TRBJ1-1; CDR3 protein: CASSLMDNLNTEAFF
CDR3 length: 14; V gene: TRBV28; J gene: TRBJ1-4; CDR3 protein: CASSTDRTGEKLFF
CDR3 length: 13; V gene: TRBV6-6; J gene: TRBJ1-1; CDR3 protein: CASRNQLNTEAFF
CDR3 length: 15; V gene: TRBV19; J gene: TRBJ2-1; CDR3 protein: CASTGQGASYNEQFF